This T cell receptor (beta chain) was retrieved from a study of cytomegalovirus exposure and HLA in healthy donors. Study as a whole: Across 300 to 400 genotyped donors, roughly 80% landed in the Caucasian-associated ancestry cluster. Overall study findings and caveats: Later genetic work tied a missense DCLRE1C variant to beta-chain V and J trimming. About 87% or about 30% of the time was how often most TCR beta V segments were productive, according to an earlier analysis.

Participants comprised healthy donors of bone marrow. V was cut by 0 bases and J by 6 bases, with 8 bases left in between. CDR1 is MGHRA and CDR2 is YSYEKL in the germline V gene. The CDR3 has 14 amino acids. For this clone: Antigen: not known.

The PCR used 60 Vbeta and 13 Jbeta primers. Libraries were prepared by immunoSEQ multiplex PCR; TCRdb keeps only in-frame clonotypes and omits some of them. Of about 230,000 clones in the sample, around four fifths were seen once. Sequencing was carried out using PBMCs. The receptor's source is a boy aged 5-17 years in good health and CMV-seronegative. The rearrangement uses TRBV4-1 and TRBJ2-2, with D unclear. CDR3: CASSQESVPGELFF. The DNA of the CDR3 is TGCGCCAGCAGCCAAGAATCTGTTCCCGGGGAGCTGTTTTTT.